A single sample gave rise to the 15 T cell receptor beta chains below, sequenced in a study of early T cells in non-severe SARS-CoV-2 infection. A single record per CDR3 protein comes from TCRdb applying MiXCR to the 5' RACE reads. The sample lists roughly 54,000 distinct CDR3 sequences, 10% to 15% occurring once. The sequencing input was whole blood. These receptors all stem from an adult who was a healthcare worker with PCR-confirmed SARS-CoV-2 infection or an uninfected control (not recorded which).

The table lists this clonotype with a few counts. The chain couples TRBV6-6 to TRBJ2-3; 10 bases are shared with TRBD1. The length of the CDR3 is 15 residues. Germline values: CDR1 MNHNY, CDR2 SVGAGI (reference sequence). With 9 bases clipped from V and 3 bases from J, the junction kept 9 bases outside the gene matches. The CDR3 here is CASCEPGQGTDTQYF. The CDR3 DNA reads TGTGCCAGTTGTGAGCCGGGACAGGGGACAGATACGCAGTATTTT.

This chain uses TRBV25-1 with TRBJ2-7; 10 nucleotides agree with TRBD2. The V gene's germline CDR1 is MGHDK and CDR2 SYGVNS. The CDR3 is made up of 13 amino acids. V shed 7 bases, J shed 3 bases, and the junction held 3 bases outside the gene matches. The DNA of the CDR3 is TGTGCCAGCAAAATAGCGGGAGGCTACGAGCAGTACTTC. It specifies CASKIAGGYEQYF.

This clonotype was picked up a small number of times. The chain couples TRBV28 to TRBJ1-4, with 10 bases aligning to TRBD1. V lost 8 bases and J lost 0; bases outside the gene matches: 3. The CDR3 runs to 15 residues. Germline CDR1 reads MDHEN; CDR2 reads SYDVKM. Here the CDR3 reads CASLDRGTTNEKLFF. The CDR3 DNA follows: TGTGCCAGCCTGGACAGGGGGACAACTAATGAAAAACTGTTTTTT. The full variable domain, in which reference TRBV28 and TRBJ1-4 provide the parts outside the CDR3, is DVKVTQSSRYLVKRTGEKVFLECVQDMDHENMFWYRQDPGLGLRLIYFSYDVKMKEKGDIPEGYSVSREKKERFSLILESASTNQTSMYLCASLDRGTTNEKLFFGSGTQLSVL.

In its sample, this clonotype was seen a few times. The rearrangement links TRBV6-1 to TRBJ2-7; D remains ambiguous. The CDR3 is 13 amino acids. CDR1 is MNHNS and CDR2 is SASEGT in the germline V gene. The V gene lost 4 bases and the J gene lost 0 bases, with 7 bases spanning the gap. CDR3 DNA: TGTGCCAGCAGTGCTGAAAGCTCCTACGAGCAGTACTTC. Its protein product is CASSAESSYEQYF.

The chain uses TRBV20-1 and TRBJ1-4; D remains unclear. Looked up from germline, CDR1 is DFQATT and CDR2 is SNEGSKA (reference sequence). V lost 5 bases and J 7 bases, leaving 26 bases between the germline ends. There are 17 residues in the CDR3. As DNA, the CDR3 is TGCAGTGCTGACCTATTGGATTCTTCTTCGCTGGGTGAAAAACTGTTTTTT. Amino acid sequence: CSADLLDSSSLGEKLFF.

In this sample, this clonotype turned up a few times. The chain carries TRBV28 and TRBJ2-1; a possible D gene is TRBD1 (5 bases). There are 16 residues in the CDR3. Trimming cost V 5 bases and J 7 bases, with 21 bases left between them. The germline V gene encodes CDR1 MDHEN and CDR2 SYDVKM. The CDR3 region has the DNA TGTGCCAGCAGTCCAAGGACAACCTTAATGGGGAATGAGCAGTTCTTC. Its protein product is CASSPRTTLMGNEQFF.

In its sample, this clonotype was seen a few times. The rearrangement uses TRBV20-1 and TRBJ2-7; 13 bases are a match to TRBD2. This CDR3 has 18 amino acids. The germline V gene encodes CDR1 DFQATT and CDR2 SNEGSKA (reference sequence). Trimming cost V 0 bases and J 4 bases; bases outside gene matches: 12. The CDR3 nucleotides are TGCAGTGCTAGAGATTTCGGCGGACTAGCGGGAGTAAAATACGAGCAGTACTTC. It specifies CSARDFGGLAGVKYEQYF.

This clonotype was detected many times. The chain links TRBV30 to TRBJ1-1, with a tentative D call TRBD1 (5 bases). The V end was cut by 2 bases, the J end by 3 bases, with 16 bases between. Germline CDR1 GTSNPN, CDR2 SVGIG (reference sequence). This CDR3 region has 15 residues. DNA for the CDR3: TGTGCCTGGAGTATAGGGGATGGGGCAGACACTGAAGCTTTCTTT. It codes for CAWSIGDGADTEAFF.

The chain links TRBV6-6 to TRBJ2-1; TRBD2 matches at 15 bases. The CDR3 is 15 residues long. CDR1 is MNHNY and CDR2 is SVGAGI in the germline V gene (reference sequence). V was pared by 6 bases and J by 10 bases, with 7 bases of the junction left unmatched. The CDR3 region is CASRPGLAGGGEQFF. DNA for the CDR3: TGTGCCAGCAGACCTGGACTAGCGGGAGGGGGAGAGCAGTTCTTC.

The CDR3 reads CASSLLVGTEAFF. In nucleotides, the CDR3 is TGTGCCAGCAGCTTGCTGGTAGGCACTGAAGCTTTCTTT. The V gene is TRBV5-5, the J gene TRBJ1-1, with D uncertain. Deletions cut 1 base from V and 4 bases from J, with 8 bases between. CDR3 size: 13 residues. Looked up from germline, CDR1 is SGHKS and CDR2 is YYEKEE (reference sequence).

This clonotype showed up just a few times. The genes are TRBV10-2 and TRBJ1-4; TRBD1 is a possible D gene (5 bases). Trimming left V 5 bases short and J 8 bases short, with 15 bases between. Germline assignment: CDR1 WSHSY and CDR2 SAAADI. This CDR3 has 14 amino acids. This CDR3 reads CASSPFGGEEKLFF. The CDR3 bases are TGCGCCAGCAGTCCCTTCGGGGGTGAGGAAAAACTGTTTTTT.

The chain couples TRBV6-6 to TRBJ2-1; TRBD1 might be the D (6 bases). The CDR3 is 15 amino acids. CDR1 and CDR2 (germline): MNHNY, SVGAGI (reference sequence). The V end lost 5 bases, the J end lost 5 bases, and 16 bases lay between the germline ends. The CDR3 DNA reads as TGTGCCAGCAGTCTCGAAATACAGGGTGACAATGAGCAGTTCTTC. This sequence encodes CASSLEIQGDNEQFF.

In its sample, this clonotype was seen a few times. V gene TRBV9 combines with J gene TRBJ2-5; the D call may be TRBD1 or TRBD2 (5 bases each). The CDR3 has 15 residues. V lost 0 bases and J lost 0, with 9 bases in between. Per germline, CDR1 SGDLS and CDR2 YYNGEE. CDR3 DNA sequence: TGTGCCAGCAGCGTAGAGGGGAGTCACCAAGAGACCCAGTACTTC. Protein sequence: CASSVEGSHQETQYF.

This clonotype occurred a few times. This CDR3 reads CASSFRLAGRNEQFF. CDR3 DNA sequence: TGTGCCAGCAGTTTCCGGCTAGCGGGTCGAAATGAGCAGTTCTTC. The rearrangement joins TRBV28 to TRBJ2-1; 8 bases fit TRBD2. The germline V gene encodes CDR1 MDHEN and CDR2 SYDVKM. The CDR3 has 15 residues. The trim removed 3 bases at V and 7 bases at J, leaving 8 bases unmatched.

The CDR3: CASSRQETGDSPLHF. The DNA for the CDR3 is TGTGCCAGCAGCCGACAAGAGACAGGGGATTCACCCCTCCACTTT. V gene TRBV7-8 combines with J gene TRBJ1-6, with TRBD1 identical over 8 bases. This CDR3 has 15 residues. V was clipped by 5 bases and J by 8 bases; unmatched bases: 8. The germline V gene has CDR1 SGHVS and CDR2 FQNEAQ. The variable domain in full, with the rest retrieved from reference TRBV7-8 and TRBJ1-6, is GAGVSQSPRYKVAKRGQDVALRCDPISGHVSLFWYQQALGQGPEFLTYFQNEAQLDKSGLPSDRFFAERPEGSVSTLKIQRTQQEDSAVYLCASSRQETGDSPLHFGNGTRLTVT.